A single sample gave rise to the 13 T cell receptor beta chains below, sequenced in a study of CD8 T cells in ankylosing spondylitis. Study-wide points: Ankylosing spondylitis blood appeared to carry a characteristic TCR beta motif of several highly homologous variants.

What these receptors recognize is not known. TCRdb reanalysed the 5' RACE reads using MiXCR and keeps one entry per CDR3 protein. This sample yields 800,000 to 900,000 distinct CDR3 sequences, of which over 9.5% are seen a single time; approximately 0.51% belongs to the top ten. The sample was blood, either unsorted or a sorted T cell fraction (not recorded which). Every receptor here comes from a male donor with ankylosing spondylitis.

The chain has TRBV12-3 or TRBV12-4 and TRBJ1-1, with D uncertain. The CDR3 extends over 13 amino acids. V lost 6 bases to trimming and J lost 7 bases, with 15 bases between them. CDR3 nucleotide sequence: TGTGCCAGCAGCTATTACTCGCCCCATGAAGCTTTCTTT. This gives the protein CASSYYSPHEAFF.

V and J are TRBV7-9 and TRBJ2-3; tentative D call: TRBD1 (6 bases). The CDR3 sequence is 12 residues long. V shed 0 bases and J shed 9 bases, with 7 bases lying between them. Germline CDR1 SEHNR, CDR2 FQNEAQ (reference sequence). CDR3: CASSLAGTTQYF. CDR3 DNA: TGTGCCAGCAGCTTAGCCGGGACAACGCAGTATTTT. Variable domain in full (rest from reference TRBV7-9 and TRBJ2-3): DTGVSQNPRHKITKRGQNVTFRCDPISEHNRLYWYRQTLGQGPEFLTYFQNEAQLEKSRLLSDRFSAERPKGSFSTLEIQRTEQGDSAMYLCASSLAGTTQYFGPGTRLTVL.

The chain combines TRBV20-1 with TRBJ2-7; TRBD1 or TRBD2 may be the D gene (6 bases each). Trimming took 3 bases from V and 3 from J, leaving 12 bases between them. Germline V CDR1 and CDR2: DFQATT, SNEGSKA (reference sequence). The CDR3 extends over 13 amino acids. The CDR3 sequence: CSASFEGGYEQYF. The CDR3 nucleotides read TGCAGTGCTAGTTTCGAGGGGGGCTACGAGCAGTACTTC.

V and J are TRBV5-1 and TRBJ2-7, with a tentative D call TRBD1 (6 bases). V was cut by 0 bases and J by 5 bases, with 12 bases left in between. The CDR3 loop spans 14 amino acids. Germline values: CDR1 SGHRS, CDR2 YFSETQ. Here the CDR3 DNA reads TGCGCCAGCAGCTTGGCACCCGGACAGAACGAGCAGTACTTC. Protein sequence: CASSLAPGQNEQYF.

CDR3 sequence: CAISGKAGEAGQPQHF. The CDR3 DNA sequence: TGTGCCATCAGTGGAAAAGCAGGGGAGGCTGGTCAGCCCCAGCATTTT. The chain uses TRBV10-3 and TRBJ1-5, with a tentative D call TRBD1 (6 bases). The V gene's germline CDR1 is ENHRY and CDR2 SYGVKD. V lost 4 bases and J lost 6, with 19 bases in between. The length of the CDR3 is 16 residues.

In this sample, this clonotype turned up a few times. This rearrangement joins TRBV10-3 to TRBJ1-2; D ambiguous. Per the germline V gene, CDR1 is ENHRY and CDR2 is SYGVKD. V gave up 4 bases and J gave up 0 bases, with 9 bases separating them. This CDR3 is built from 14 residues. CDR3 nucleotide sequence: TGTGCCATCAGTGGTGCAAATCCTAACTATGGCTACACCTTC. Translating it yields CAISGANPNYGYTF.

This clonotype was counted many times. The chain joins TRBV29-1 to TRBJ2-5; no definite D call. Trimming cost V 6 bases and J 1 base, with 12 bases left between them. The CDR3 runs to 13 residues. Germline-derived CDR1 and CDR2 are SQVTM and ANQGSEA. The CDR3 DNA reads as TGCAGCGTCCTTGACCACGTCCAAGAGACCCAGTACTTC. It specifies CSVLDHVQETQYF. The complete variable domain, with remaining parts taken from reference TRBV29-1 and TRBJ2-5, reads SAVISQKPSRDICQRGTSLTIQCQVDSQVTMMFWYRQQPGQSLTLIATANQGSEATYESGFVIDKFPISRPNLTFSTLTVSNMSPEDSSIYLCSVLDHVQETQYFGPGTRLLVL.

The gene calls are TRBV5-1 and TRBJ2-3; weak D call: TRBD1 (6 bases). V lost 4 bases to trimming and J lost 6 bases, with 15 bases between them. CDR3 length: 14 residues. CDR1 is SGHRS, CDR2 YFSETQ, per germline. The CDR3 DNA is TGCGCCAGCAGCGGGCTGTCAGGGGACGATACGCAGTATTTT. Protein product: CASSGLSGDDTQYF.

The table lists this clonotype with a few counts. The chain is built from TRBV14 and TRBJ2-7; D remains unclear. Germline CDR1 is SGHDN and CDR2 is FVKESK. This CDR3 is built from 17 residues. Trimming cost V 0 bases and J 3 bases, with 18 bases left between them. The chain's CDR3 is CASSQDWGNVGVYEQYF. The CDR3 nucleotides read TGTGCCAGCAGCCAAGATTGGGGTAACGTTGGGGTCTACGAGCAGTACTTC.

This clonotype has a handful of counts. The V call is TRBV20-1, the J call TRBJ2-3, with D unclear. The CDR3 runs to 12 residues. Germline CDR1 and CDR2: DFQATT and SNEGSKA (reference sequence). V gave up 1 base and J gave up 4 bases, with 6 bases separating them. CDR3 in DNA: TGCAGTGCTAGAGGGGTAGCAGATACGCAGTATTTT. It encodes CSARGVADTQYF.

This clonotype was counted between two and nine times. The gene calls are TRBV5-1 and TRBJ2-5; 7 nucleotides match TRBD2. The CDR3 length is 16 residues. Germline-derived CDR1 and CDR2 are SGHRS and YFSETQ. V shed 4 bases and J 1 base; nucleotides not matched to a gene: 10. The CDR3 reads CASSRLGTNGQETQYF. DNA of the CDR3: TGCGCCAGCAGCCGTCTCGGGACTAACGGCCAAGAGACCCAGTACTTC.

The chain carries TRBV5-6 and TRBJ2-3; D unclear. V was cut by 4 bases and J by 0 bases, with 12 bases left in between. This CDR3 comprises 15 residues. Germline CDR1 SGHDT, CDR2 YYEEEE. The CDR3: CASSPVPTSTDTQYF. The CDR3 DNA reads as TGTGCCAGCAGCCCCGTCCCTACTAGCACAGATACGCAGTATTTT.

This clonotype was counted ten times or more. V and J are TRBV20-1 and TRBJ1-4; D unclear. This CDR3 region has 14 residues. CDR1 and CDR2 from the germline V gene are DFQATT and SNEGSKA (reference sequence). Trimming left V 3 bases short and J 5 bases short, with 13 bases between. The CDR3 sequence: CSARVRGLNEKLFF. The CDR3 coding sequence is TGCAGTGCTAGGGTCCGGGGTTTGAATGAAAAACTGTTTTTT.